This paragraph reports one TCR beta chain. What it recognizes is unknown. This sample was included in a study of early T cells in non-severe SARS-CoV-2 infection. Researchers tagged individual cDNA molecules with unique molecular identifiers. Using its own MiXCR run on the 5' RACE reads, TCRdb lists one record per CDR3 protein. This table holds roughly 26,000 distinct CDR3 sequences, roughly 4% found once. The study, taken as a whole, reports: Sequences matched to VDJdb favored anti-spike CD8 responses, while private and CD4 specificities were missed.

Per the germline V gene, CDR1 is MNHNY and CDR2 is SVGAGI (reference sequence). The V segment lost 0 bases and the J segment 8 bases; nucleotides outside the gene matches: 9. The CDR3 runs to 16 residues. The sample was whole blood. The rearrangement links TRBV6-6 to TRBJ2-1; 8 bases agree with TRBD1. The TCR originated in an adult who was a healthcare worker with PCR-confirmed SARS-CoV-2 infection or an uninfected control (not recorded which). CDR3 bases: TGTGCCAGCAGTTACTCGAGGCAGGGGGCGAGTGATGAGCAGTTCTTC. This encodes CASSYSRQGASDEQFF.